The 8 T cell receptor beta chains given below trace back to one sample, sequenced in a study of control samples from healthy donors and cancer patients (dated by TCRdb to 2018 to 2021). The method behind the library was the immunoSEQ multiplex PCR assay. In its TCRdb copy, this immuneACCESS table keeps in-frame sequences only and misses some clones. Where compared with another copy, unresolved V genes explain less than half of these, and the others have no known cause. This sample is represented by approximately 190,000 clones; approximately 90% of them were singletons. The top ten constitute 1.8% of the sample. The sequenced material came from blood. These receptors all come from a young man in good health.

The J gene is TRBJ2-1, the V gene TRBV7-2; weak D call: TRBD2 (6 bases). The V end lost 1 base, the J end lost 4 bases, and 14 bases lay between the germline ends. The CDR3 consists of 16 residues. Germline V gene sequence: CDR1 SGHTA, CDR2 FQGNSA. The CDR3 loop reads CASSLGAGTRYNEQFF. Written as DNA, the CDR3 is TGTGCCAGCAGCTTAGGGGCGGGGACCAGATACAATGAGCAGTTCTTC.

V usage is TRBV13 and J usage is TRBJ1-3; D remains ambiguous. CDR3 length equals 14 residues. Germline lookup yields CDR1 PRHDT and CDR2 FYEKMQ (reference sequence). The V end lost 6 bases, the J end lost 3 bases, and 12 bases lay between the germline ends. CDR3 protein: CASRPEGFGNTIYF. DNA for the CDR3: TGTGCCAGCAGACCCGAGGGTTTTGGAAACACCATATATTTT.

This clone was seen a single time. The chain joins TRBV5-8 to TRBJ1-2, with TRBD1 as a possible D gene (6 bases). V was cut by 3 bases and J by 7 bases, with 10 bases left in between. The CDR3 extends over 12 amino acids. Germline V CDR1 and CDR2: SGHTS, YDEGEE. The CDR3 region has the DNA TGTGCCAGCAGCTACAACAGGGCTGGCTACACCTTC. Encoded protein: CASSYNRAGYTF.

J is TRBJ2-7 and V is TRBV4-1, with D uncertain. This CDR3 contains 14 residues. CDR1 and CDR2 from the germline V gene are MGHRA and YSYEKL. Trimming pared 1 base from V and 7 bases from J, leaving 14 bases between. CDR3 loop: CASSQGLGLSEQYF. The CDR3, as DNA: TGCGCCAGCAGCCAAGGGCTAGGGTTGAGTGAGCAGTACTTC.

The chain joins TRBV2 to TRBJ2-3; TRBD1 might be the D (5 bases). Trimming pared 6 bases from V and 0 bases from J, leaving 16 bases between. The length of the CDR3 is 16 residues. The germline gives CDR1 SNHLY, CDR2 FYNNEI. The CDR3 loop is CASRGHPAPSTDTQYF. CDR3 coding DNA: TGTGCCAGCAGAGGACACCCAGCTCCTAGCACAGATACGCAGTATTTT.

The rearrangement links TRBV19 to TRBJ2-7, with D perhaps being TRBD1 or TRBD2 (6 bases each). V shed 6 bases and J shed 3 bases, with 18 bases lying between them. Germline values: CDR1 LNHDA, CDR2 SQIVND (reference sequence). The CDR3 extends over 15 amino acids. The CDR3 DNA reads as TGTGCCAGTAGCTATGGCAGCGGAGGGGGCTACGAGCAGTACTTC. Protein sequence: CASSYGSGGGYEQYF.

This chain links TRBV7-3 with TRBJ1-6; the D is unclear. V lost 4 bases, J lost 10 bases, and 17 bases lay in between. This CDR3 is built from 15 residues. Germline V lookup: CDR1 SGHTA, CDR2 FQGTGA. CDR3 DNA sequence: TGTGCCAGCAGCTCGAACATCCATAAAGGATCACCCCTCCACTTT. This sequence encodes CASSSNIHKGSPLHF.

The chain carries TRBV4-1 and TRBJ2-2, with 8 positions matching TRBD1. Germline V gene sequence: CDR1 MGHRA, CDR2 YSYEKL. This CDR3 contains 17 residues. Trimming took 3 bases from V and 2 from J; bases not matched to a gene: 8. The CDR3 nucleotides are TGCGCCAGCAGCCAGGCGCGGACAGGGACTAACACCGGGGAGCTGTTTTTT. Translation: CASSQARTGTNTGELFF.